The source of this T cell receptor (beta chain) is a study of cytomegalovirus exposure and HLA in healthy donors. Study-wide points: The classifier, whose performance was assessed in both the original and validation cohorts, reportedly diagnosed cytomegalovirus status with high specificity and sensitivity. For most TCR sequences rarity was the rule, although some public TCRs occurred in many donors. That first-cohort TCR clusters tended to co-occur in the approximately 110 validation repertoires was found in a later analysis.

Points on this clone: Its antigen is not identified.

Data came from immunoSEQ multiplex PCR; TCRdb stores just in-frame clones and leaves some out. This table has more than 90,000 clones, approximately 93% appearing once. Germline assignment: CDR1 MNHEY and CDR2 SMNVEV (reference sequence). V lost 4 bases, J lost 4 bases, and 5 bases stayed unmatched. The CDR3 totals 16 residues. This receptor was taken from a woman in her twenties or thirties in good health and CMV-seropositive. The chain is built from TRBV27 and TRBJ2-3; 13 nucleotides match TRBD2. Sequencing was carried out using PBMCs. CDR3 region: CASSSRLAGGADTQYF. The CDR3 coding sequence is TGTGCCAGCAGTTCGCGACTAGCGGGAGGCGCAGATACGCAGTATTTT.